Presented here are 26 T cell receptor beta chains from one specimen sequenced in a study of identical twins. One entry per CDR3 protein results from TCRdb running MiXCR on the 5' RACE reads. The repertoire holds 550,000 to 700,000 distinct CDR3 sequences, with less than 25% as singletons. These same data were also listed under a study on T cells expressing NK-cell markers.

The material sequenced was PBMCs. The receptors come from a woman aged 18-35 years in good health.

This clonotype was seen more than once but under ten times. This chain joins TRBV27 and TRBJ2-7, with 7 nucleotides matching TRBD1. CDR3 length equals 12 residues. After removal of 6 bases from V and 6 bases from J, the junction contained 5 bases not matched to a gene. CDR1 MNHEY and CDR2 SMNVEV come from the germline V gene (reference sequence). The CDR3, as DNA: TGTGCCAGCAGGGCCAACAGGGGCGAGCAGTACTTC. The encoded protein is CASRANRGEQYF.

The V and J genes are TRBV12-3 or TRBV12-4 and TRBJ2-7; a weak D match, TRBD1 (7 bases). The CDR3 runs to 15 residues. Trimming took off 4 bases at V and 5 bases at J, with 18 bases between the two ends. The CDR3 loop is CASSSVRQGGHEQYF. The CDR3 region has the DNA TGTGCCAGCAGTTCCGTGCGCCAGGGGGGCCACGAGCAGTACTTC.

The table lists this clonotype with a few counts. V and J are TRBV3-1 and TRBJ2-7; TRBD2 matches 8 bases. J was trimmed by 6 bases and V by 6 bases; bases with no gene match: 4. The germline V gene encodes CDR1 LGHDT and CDR2 YNNKEL (reference sequence). CDR3 length: 12 residues. As DNA, the CDR3 is TGTGCCAGCAGTCGGGGGGGTGGCGAGCAGTACTTC. This encodes CASSRGGGEQYF.

The rearrangement joins TRBV20-1 to TRBJ2-5, with D unresolved. CDR1 DFQATT and CDR2 SNEGSKA come from the germline V gene (reference sequence). V was pared by 3 bases and J by 1 base, with 12 bases between. The CDR3 has 14 residues. CDR3 residues: CSASGRQIQETQYF. The CDR3 region has the DNA TGCAGTGCTAGTGGGCGGCAAATCCAAGAGACCCAGTACTTC.

The V gene is TRBV5-1, the J gene TRBJ2-7; TRBD2 agrees at 8 bases. CDR1 is SGHRS, CDR2 YFSETQ, per germline. CDR3 size: 13 residues. V lost 0 bases and J lost 6; bases outside the gene matches: 2. CDR3 protein: CASSLALAGEQYF. CDR3 DNA: TGCGCCAGCAGCTTGGCCCTAGCGGGCGAGCAGTACTTC.

This chain links TRBV5-1 with TRBJ2-3; no definite D call. Per the germline V gene, CDR1 is SGHRS and CDR2 is YFSETQ. V gave up 2 bases and J gave up 6 bases, with 7 bases separating them. This CDR3 has 12 amino acids. CDR3 residues: CASSFEGDTQYF. DNA of the CDR3: TGCGCCAGCAGCTTCGAAGGGGATACGCAGTATTTT. The full variable domain, completed using reference TRBV5-1 and TRBJ2-3, is KAGVTQTPRYLIKTRGQQVTLSCSPISGHRSVSWYQQTPGQGLQFLFEYFSETQRNKGNFPGRFSGRQFSNSRSEMNVSTLELGDSALYLCASSFEGDTQYFGPGTRLTVL.

The table lists this clonotype with a few counts. The V call is TRBV20-1, the J call TRBJ2-5; D not resolved. The CDR3 extends over 11 amino acids. Germline CDR1 is DFQATT and CDR2 is SNEGSKA (reference sequence). This chain's CDR3 is CSILARETQYF. The CDR3 nucleotides are TGCAGCATACTGGCTCGGGAGACCCAGTACTTC.

CDR3 in DNA: TGTGCCAGCAGTTACCGGTACAGCAATGAGCAGTTCTTC. This gives the protein CASSYRYSNEQFF. The rearrangement joins TRBV6-2 or TRBV6-3 to TRBJ2-1; D uncertain. The V and J ends lost 2 bases and 6 bases respectively, with 8 bases between them. The CDR3 is made up of 13 amino acids. In germline, CDR1 is MNHEY, CDR2 SVGEGT.

V gene TRBV4-2 combines with J gene TRBJ2-1; 9 bases map to TRBD2. The CDR3 is made up of 16 amino acids. Trimming removed 4 bases from V and 6 bases from J; junction bases left unmatched: 10. The V gene's germline CDR1 is LGHNA and CDR2 YNFKEQ. The CDR3 sequence: CASSRVAGGLVNEQFF. For the CDR3, the DNA is TGTGCCAGCAGCCGAGTCGCGGGGGGGCTCGTCAATGAGCAGTTCTTC.

The rearrangement uses TRBV5-6 and TRBJ1-2; no definite D call. Germline V gene sequence: CDR1 SGHDT, CDR2 YYEEEE. V lost 9 bases and J lost 4, with 16 bases in between. The CDR3 contains 13 residues. CDR3 nucleotide sequence: TGTGCCATGAGCCCCGGACTGCTCTATGGCTACACCTTC. This encodes CAMSPGLLYGYTF.

This clonotype was detected a few times. The chain recombines TRBV29-1 with TRBJ2-3; no firm D call. The CDR3 extends over 14 amino acids. Per the germline V gene, CDR1 is SQVTM and CDR2 is ANQGSEA. V shed 4 bases and J shed 2 bases, with 13 bases lying between them. The CDR3 region has the DNA TGCAGCGTTGGTGGAATCACCCCCACAGATACGCAGTATTTT. Its translation: CSVGGITPTDTQYF.

CDR3 DNA sequence: TGTGCCAGCAGTTTCGGGACCTCTTTGTACGAGCAGTACTTC. This translates into CASSFGTSLYEQYF. J is TRBJ2-7 and V is TRBV2; tentatively, D is TRBD1 or TRBD2 (5 bases each). The V and J ends lost 5 bases and 4 bases respectively, with 15 bases between them. CDR1 is SNHLY, CDR2 FYNNEI, per germline. The CDR3 spans 14 residues.

This clonotype was detected only a few times. The rearrangement links TRBV20-1 to TRBJ1-2, with 8 bases lining up with TRBD1. The CDR3 length is 14 residues. Germline V gene data show CDR1 as DFQATT and CDR2 as SNEGSKA (reference sequence). The ends lost 3 bases at V and 8 bases at J; junction bases unmatched: 11. The CDR3 coding sequence is TGCAGTGCTAGGGTTGGACAGGGTCCAGGGGGCTACACCTTC. Protein product: CSARVGQGPGGYTF.

This clonotype was recorded many times. The chain recombines TRBV12-3 or TRBV12-4 with TRBJ2-2; D is undetermined. This CDR3 region has 11 residues. With 3 bases removed from V and 6 bases from J, the gap between germline ends came to 2 bases. CDR3: CASSFPGELFF. For the CDR3, the DNA is TGTGCCAGCAGTTTCCCCGGGGAGCTGTTTTTT.

This clonotype was seen more than once but under ten times. The CDR3 nucleotides read TGTGCCAGCAGACCTTTTGGGACAGGGGGCAAAACCTACGAGCAGTACTTC. Translation: CASRPFGTGGKTYEQYF. V usage is TRBV6-1 and J usage is TRBJ2-7; the match to TRBD1 covers 12 bases. Trimming at V came to 6 bases and at J to 2 bases, leaving 11 bases not matched to a gene. In germline, CDR1 is MNHNS, CDR2 SASEGT. The CDR3 consists of 17 residues.

This clonotype has just a few counts. V is TRBV4-3 and J is TRBJ2-2; the D is unclear. Between the trimmed V and J ends, which lost 4 bases and 6 bases, there was a span of 15 bases. The CDR3 is made up of 15 amino acids. Germline CDR1 LGHNA, CDR2 YSLEER. CDR3 coding DNA: TGCGCCAGCAGCCTAATGTCAGGCCTCGCCGGGGAGCTGTTTTTT. As protein: CASSLMSGLAGELFF.

There are many counts of this clonotype. This rearrangement joins TRBV6-6 to TRBJ2-1; 7 bases map to TRBD2. This CDR3 is 12 amino acids long. Trimming took 5 bases from V and 13 from J; bases not matched to a gene: 8. The germline CDR1 and CDR2 sequences are MNHNY and SVGAGI (reference sequence). The CDR3 region is CASSQLRGRQFF. Here the CDR3 DNA reads TGTGCCAGCAGTCAGCTTCGCGGGAGACAGTTCTTC.

The genes are TRBV6-2 or TRBV6-3 and TRBJ1-6; D is unclear. The V end lost 7 bases, the J end lost 8 bases, and 15 bases lay between the germline ends. Germline V gene lookup returns CDR1 MNHEY and CDR2 SVGEGT. The CDR3 runs to 14 residues. The CDR3 sequence is CASNRLGGHSPLHF. The CDR3 DNA reads as TGTGCCAGCAACCGTCTCGGAGGGCATTCACCCCTCCACTTT.

This clonotype was counted ten times or more. The chain couples TRBV4-2 to TRBJ2-2; maybe TRBD2 (6 bases). Between the trimmed V and J ends, which lost 4 bases and 1 base, there was a span of 13 bases. Germline V gene sequence: CDR1 LGHNA, CDR2 YNFKEQ. This CDR3 has 16 amino acids. CDR3 bases: TGTGCCAGCAGCCCGCGGGCGGGAAGGAACACCGGGGAGCTGTTTTTT. This sequence encodes CASSPRAGRNTGELFF.

A few counts support this clonotype. The chain has TRBV10-3 and TRBJ2-3; no clear D. The CDR3 runs to 11 residues. Germline V lookup: CDR1 ENHRY, CDR2 SYGVKD. Between the trimmed V and J ends, which lost 8 bases and 3 bases, there was a span of 6 bases. CDR3 sequence reads: CAIARTDTQYF. The CDR3 nucleotides are TGTGCCATCGCTAGGACAGATACGCAGTATTTT.

CDR3 in DNA: TGTGCCAGCAGCAAAGGTCGGGCCAACCCCCGGCGGAGCTCCTACAATGAGCAGTTCTTC. Translation: CASSKGRANPRRSSYNEQFF. The chain is built from TRBV21-1 and TRBJ2-1; TRBD1 is the table's D call, not checked against the DNA. TRBV21-1 is a pseudogene locus. The CDR3 contains 20 residues.

The V and J genes are TRBV7-6 and TRBJ2-2; D possibly corresponds to TRBD2 (6 bases). V gave up 5 bases and J gave up 1 base, with 11 bases separating them. CDR1 and CDR2 (germline): SGHVS, FNYEAQ. The CDR3 totals 15 residues. The CDR3 protein is CASSAGTWNTGELFF. CDR3 coding DNA: TGTGCCAGCAGCGCCGGGACTTGGAACACCGGGGAGCTGTTTTTT. The variable domain in full, with the rest retrieved from reference TRBV7-6 and TRBJ2-2, is GAGVSQSPRYKVTKRGQDVALRCDPISGHVSLYWYRQALGQGPEFLTYFNYEAQQDKSGLPNDRFSAERPEGSISTLTIQRTEQRDSAMYRCASSAGTWNTGELFFGEGSRLTVL.

This clonotype has just a few counts. The chain couples TRBV5-5 to TRBJ2-5; weak D call: TRBD1 (5 bases). This CDR3 is built from 14 residues. The germline V gene has CDR1 SGHKS and CDR2 YYEKEE (reference sequence). V lost 0 bases and J 3 bases, leaving 9 bases between the germline ends. Here the CDR3 reads CASSLGQPKETQYF. CDR3 nucleotide sequence: TGTGCCAGCAGCTTGGGACAGCCCAAAGAGACCCAGTACTTC.

This chain uses TRBV12-3 or TRBV12-4 with TRBJ2-2, with D tentatively TRBD1 (6 bases). Between the trimmed V and J ends, which lost 6 bases and 2 bases, there was a span of 13 bases. The CDR3 loop spans 15 amino acids. The CDR3 region is CASRKRTDNTGELFF. The CDR3 nucleotides are TGTGCCAGCAGAAAGAGGACAGATAACACCGGGGAGCTGTTTTTT.

This clonotype has at least ten counts. The V gene is TRBV5-1, the J gene TRBJ2-3; tentative D call: TRBD2 (6 bases). CDR1 and CDR2 (germline): SGHRS, YFSETQ. V dropped 1 base and J dropped 4 bases, with 16 bases sitting between them. The CDR3 spans 16 residues. The CDR3 spells CASSLQRLVSADTQYF. The CDR3 DNA sequence: TGCGCCAGCAGCTTGCAGAGACTAGTGTCAGCAGATACGCAGTATTTT.

The chain carries TRBV2 and TRBJ2-2, with a weak D call TRBD2 (9 bases). The CDR3 has 16 residues. Trimming removed 7 bases at V and 4 bases at J, with 19 bases between. Germline V lookup: CDR1 SNHLY, CDR2 FYNNEI. Here the CDR3 DNA reads TGTGCCAGCAATCCTAGCGGGACAGGAGGCACCGGGGAGCTGTTTTTT. Protein: CASNPSGTGGTGELFF.